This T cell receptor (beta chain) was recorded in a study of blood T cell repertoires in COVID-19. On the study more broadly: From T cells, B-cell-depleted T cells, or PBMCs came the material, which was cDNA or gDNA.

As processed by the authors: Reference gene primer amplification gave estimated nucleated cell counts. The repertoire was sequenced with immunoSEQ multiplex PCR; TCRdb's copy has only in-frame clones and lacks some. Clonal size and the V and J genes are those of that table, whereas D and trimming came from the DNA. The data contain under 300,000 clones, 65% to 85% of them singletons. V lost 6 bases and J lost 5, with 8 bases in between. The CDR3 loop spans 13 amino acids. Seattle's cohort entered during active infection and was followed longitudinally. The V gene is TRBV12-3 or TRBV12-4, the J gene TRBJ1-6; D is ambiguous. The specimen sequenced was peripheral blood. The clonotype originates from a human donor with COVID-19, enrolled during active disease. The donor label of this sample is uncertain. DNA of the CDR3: TGTGCCAGCAGAAGGAGGGATAATTCACCCCTCCACTTT. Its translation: CASRRRDNSPLHF.